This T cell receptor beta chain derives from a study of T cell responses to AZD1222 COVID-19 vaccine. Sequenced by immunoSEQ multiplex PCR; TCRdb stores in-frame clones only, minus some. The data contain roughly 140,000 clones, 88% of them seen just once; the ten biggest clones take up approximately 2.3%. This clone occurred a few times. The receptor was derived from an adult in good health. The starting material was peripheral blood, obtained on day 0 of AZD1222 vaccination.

CDR3 DNA sequence: TGTGCCAGCAAAATACCTGTTAGCTACGAGCAGTACTTC. This encodes CASKIPVSYEQYF. The chain couples TRBV2 to TRBJ2-7, with D unresolved. V lost 7 bases to trimming and J lost 3 bases, with 13 bases between them. Germline V CDR1 and CDR2: SNHLY, FYNNEI. This CDR3 is 13 amino acids long.